This T cell receptor (beta chain) was profiled in a study of blood T cell repertoires in COVID-19. Overall study: Sites across the United States, Italy and Spain contributed samples from acute and convalescent COVID-19.

V was pared by 4 bases and J by 11 bases, with 17 bases between. Germline loops: CDR1 WSHSY, CDR2 SAAADI. The CDR3 runs to 13 residues. How the authors handled the data: Amplifying reference gene primers gave estimates of nucleated cell counts. Method: immunoSEQ multiplex PCR; TCRdb's copy keeps in-frame clones and lacks some. That table supplies the V and J calls and clone size; D and trimming were determined from the DNA. The sample shows 150,000 to 170,000 clones, about 90% of them seen only once. This chain joins TRBV10-2 and TRBJ1-1; D gene ambiguous. The sequenced sample was peripheral blood. The receptor comes from a middle-aged man with acute or convalescent COVID-19. The CDR3 loop reads CASSARIPRHAFF. The CDR3 nucleotides read TGCGCCAGCAGTGCTCGGATCCCCCGACACGCTTTCTTT.